The rows below give T cell receptor beta chains drawn from one sample of a study of regulatory T cells in long-lasting Graves disease. TCRdb recomputed calls from the multiplex PCR reads with MiXCR, one row per CDR3 protein. Of over 450,000 distinct CDR3 sequences in the sample, around 12% are singletons; the top ten hold almost 9%. These data were likewise used in another study, on T cells in Graves' hyperthyroidism and ophthalmopathy.

Source: peripheral blood mononuclear cells (PBMCs), taken at new diagnosis, from a patient treated with antithyroid drugs. These receptors came from a young woman with Graves disease. The CDR3 runs from the conserved cysteine through the conserved F or W. The D gene is left open where the match is weak. For some rows the clone size is stated as once, few or many, or as a class when expanded; others skip it.

many	TRBV2	13	-	TRBJ1-1	TGTGCCAGCACCGCGGGGGTGTCAACTGAAGCTTTCTTT	CASTAGVSTEAFF
many	TRBV18	14	-	TRBJ2-7	TGTGCCAGCTCACCCACGACAGAATTGTACGAGCAGTACTTC	CASSPTTELYEQYF
many	TRBV30	14	TRBD1	TRBJ2-4	TGTGCCTGGAGTGCGACAGGGGCCAAAAACATTCAGTACTTC	CAWSATGAKNIQYF
many	TRBV5-5	17	TRBD2	TRBJ2-1	TGTGCCAGCAGCTATGCGGTTAGGGCTAGCGGCTACAATGAGCAGTTCTTC	CASSYAVRASGYNEQFF
once	TRBV6-2/TRBV6-3	16	-	TRBJ1-5	TGTGCCAGCAGTGAAGCATGGCAGGTCGTCGGTCAGCCCCAGCATTTT	CASSEAWQVVGQPQHF
few	TRBV7-9	16	-	TRBJ2-3	TGTGCCAGCAGCTTAGTGCGGGGTACTAGCACAAATACGCAGTATTTT	CASSLVRGTSTNTQYF
many	TRBV19	15	-	TRBJ1-1	TGTGCCAGTAGTCTCTGGGGACGGTCCCTCACTGAAGCTTTCTTT	CASSLWGRSLTEAFF
many	TRBV6-1	15	TRBD2	TRBJ2-5	TGTGCCAGCAGAAGGACTAGCGGGAGTCCGGAGACCCAGTACTTC	CASRRTSGSPETQYF
many	TRBV12-3/TRBV12-4	14	-	TRBJ2-1	TGTGCCACCACGGTGCGAGAGGGCTACAATGAGCAGTTCTTC	CATTVREGYNEQFF
-	TRBV11-2	16	TRBD2	TRBJ2-1	TGTGCCAGCAAAAAACGACCGGGGGGGGACGACAATGAGCAGTTCTTC	CASKKRPGGDDNEQFF
many	TRBV20-1	12	TRBD2	TRBJ2-7	TGCAGTGCTAGAGAGCGGGAGTACGAGCAGTACTTC	CSAREREYEQYF
few	TRBV2	15	-	TRBJ1-6	TGTGCCAGCAGTTCATCACAGGGAGCTAATTCACCCCTCCACTTT	CASSSSQGANSPLHF
few	TRBV20-1	14	TRBD1	TRBJ2-1	TGCAGTGCTGTGGACAGGACTTCCTACAATGAGCAGTTCTTC	CSAVDRTSYNEQFF
few	TRBV18	15	-	TRBJ2-1	TGTGCCTCCTCGGGGGACCAAGGGATCTACAATGAGCAGTTCTTC	CASSGDQGIYNEQFF
few	TRBV5-1	14	-	TRBJ1-1	TGCGCCAGCAGCCCGATGGACAGGAACACTGAAGCTTTCTTT	CASSPMDRNTEAFF
few	TRBV5-4	14	-	TRBJ1-4	TGTGCCAGCAGCTTGGAGGGCCGGGGGAGAAAACTGTTTTTT	CASSLEGRGRKLFF
many	TRBV11-3	15	-	TRBJ2-1	TGTGCCAGCAGCATCTCCGGGACCACTGGCGATGAGCAGTTCTTC	CASSISGTTGDEQFF
few	TRBV7-2	13	-	TRBJ2-1	TGTGCCAGCAGCGAACGGATGGTCCATGAGCAGTTCTTC	CASSERMVHEQFF
-	TRBV5-6	16	-	TRBJ1-4	TGTGCCAGCAGCTTGAATGAAGGGACTCGGGGTGAAAAACTGTTTTTT	CASSLNEGTRGEKLFF
many	TRBV12-3/TRBV12-4	19	TRBD2	TRBJ2-2	TGTGCCAGCAGCCGCATCAGGACTAGCGGGAGGTCGGGAACCGGGGAGCTGTTTTTT	CASSRIRTSGRSGTGELFF